This T cell receptor (beta chain) appears in the sequencing data of a study of cytomegalovirus exposure and HLA in healthy donors. About the research overall: In a previous analysis, approximately 110 million unique TCR beta sequences were found from about 179 million T cells. Regarding the study as a whole: In vitro assays verified that three CMV-associated chains recognized CMV antigens specifically. Trimming of TCR beta V- and J-genes showed a link, identified in a later analysis, to a missense DCLRE1C variant.

The CDR3 totals 13 residues. Germline assignment: CDR1 SGHTA and CDR2 FQGNSA. V shed 2 bases and J shed 3 bases, with 7 bases lying between them. Details on this clone: Its target is unknown.

This PCR relied on a set of 60 Vbeta primers and 13 Jbeta primers. Sequencing was performed with immunoSEQ multiplex PCR; in TCRdb, only in-frame clones are kept and a portion is missing. The data contain approximately 160,000 clones, over 75% of them singletons. The chain carries TRBV7-2 and TRBJ2-5, with a tentative D call TRBD2 (6 bases). Sequenced material: PBMCs. The TCR was taken from a young man in good health and CMV-seropositive. Written as DNA, the CDR3 is TGTGCCAGCAGCTTATGGGGGGAAGAGACCCAGTACTTC. Its protein is CASSLWGEETQYF.